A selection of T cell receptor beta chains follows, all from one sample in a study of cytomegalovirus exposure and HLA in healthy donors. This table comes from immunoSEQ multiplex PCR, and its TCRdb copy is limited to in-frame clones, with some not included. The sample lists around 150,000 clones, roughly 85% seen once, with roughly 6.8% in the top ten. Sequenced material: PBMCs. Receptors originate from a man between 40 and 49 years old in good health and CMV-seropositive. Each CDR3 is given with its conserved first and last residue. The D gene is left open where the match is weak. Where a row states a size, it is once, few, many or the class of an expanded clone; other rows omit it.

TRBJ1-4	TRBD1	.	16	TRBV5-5	TGTGCCAGCAGCCTGACAGGGATGAGAACTAATGAAAAACTGTTTTTT	CASSLTGMRTNEKLFF
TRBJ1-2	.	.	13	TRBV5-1	TGCGCCAGCAGCTCTACTAGACACGGGAGCTACACCTTC	CASSSTRHGSYTF
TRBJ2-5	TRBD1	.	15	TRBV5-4	TGTGCCTGGGTGCGACAGGGTGGGCGGCAAGAGACCCAGTACTTC	CAWVRQGGRQETQYF
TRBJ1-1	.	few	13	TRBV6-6	TGTGCCAGCAGTTACCAGGGTTACACTGAAGCTTTCTTT	CASSYQGYTEAFF
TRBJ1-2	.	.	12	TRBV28	TGTGCCAGCACCGAGAGGGCAGATGGCTACACCTTC	CASTERADGYTF
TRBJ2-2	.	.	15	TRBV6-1	TGTGCCAGCAGCTTCTCAGGCACCAATACCGGGGAGCTGTTTTTT	CASSFSGTNTGELFF
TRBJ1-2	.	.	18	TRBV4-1	TGCGCCAGCAGCTACGCATCGGGGGGGAGGGGGAATTCCTATGGCTACACCTTC	CASSYASGGRGNSYGYTF
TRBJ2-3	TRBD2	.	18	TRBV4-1	TGCGCCAGCAGCCAAGATCGGGCTAGCGGGGAAAGCACAGATACGCAGTATTTT	CASSQDRASGESTDTQYF
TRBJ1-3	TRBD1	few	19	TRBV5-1	TGCGCCAGCAGCTTGGAAGGACAGGGGGTATATCCTCCTGGAAACACCATATATTTT	CASSLEGQGVYPPGNTIYF
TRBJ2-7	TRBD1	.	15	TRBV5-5	TGTGCCAGCAGCTTGGGGCAGGGGGAACCCTACGAGCAGTACTTC	CASSLGQGEPYEQYF
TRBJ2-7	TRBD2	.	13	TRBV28	TGTGCCACCGATAGCGGGAGAATCCACGAGCAGTACTTC	CATDSGRIHEQYF
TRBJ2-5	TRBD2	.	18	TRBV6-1	TGTGCCAGCAGTGACATCCGGACTAGCGGGATCATTTTTGAGACCCAGTACTTC	CASSDIRTSGIIFETQYF
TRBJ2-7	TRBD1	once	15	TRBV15	TGTGCCACCAGCAGGGGGACAGCTGTCTCCTACGAGCAGTACTTC	CATSRGTAVSYEQYF
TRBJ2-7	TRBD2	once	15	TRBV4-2	TGTGCCAGCAGCCAAGGCCTAGCGGGAGAGGGCGAGCAGTACTTC	CASSQGLAGEGEQYF
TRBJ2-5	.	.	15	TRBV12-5	TGTGCTAGTGGTTTGGTAGCCTCCCGTCGAGAGACCCAGTACTTC	CASGLVASRRETQYF
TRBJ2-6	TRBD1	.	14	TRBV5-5	TGTGCCGGGGACAGGGCCTCTGGGGCCAACGTCCTGACTTTC	CAGDRASGANVLTF
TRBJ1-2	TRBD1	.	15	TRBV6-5	TGTGCCAGCAGTTACTCAATTCGGACAGGAGATGGCTACACCTTC	CASSYSIRTGDGYTF
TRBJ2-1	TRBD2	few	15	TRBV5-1	TGCGCCAGCAGCCCGTACAGCGGGAAGGGCGATGAGCAGTTCTTC	CASSPYSGKGDEQFF
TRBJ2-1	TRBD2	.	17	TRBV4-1	TGCGCCAGCAGCCAAGAAACGGGACTAGCGGGAGCCGCTGAGCAGTTCTTC	CASSQETGLAGAAEQFF
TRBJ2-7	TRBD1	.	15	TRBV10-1	TGCGCCAGCAGTGACCCGGGACAGGGGAGTTACGAGCAGTACTTC	CASSDPGQGSYEQYF
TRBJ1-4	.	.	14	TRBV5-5	TGTGCCAGCAGGGTGGACACCTCTAATGAAAAACTGTTTTTT	CASRVDTSNEKLFF
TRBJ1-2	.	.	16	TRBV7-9	TGTTCCAGCAGCTTAGAGGTCGGACACCGGACCCCTTCCTACACCTTC	CSSSLEVGHRTPSYTF
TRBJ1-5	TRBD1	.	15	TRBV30	TGTGCCTGGAGCTGGACAGGGGATTACAATCAGCCCCAGCATTTT	CAWSWTGDYNQPQHF
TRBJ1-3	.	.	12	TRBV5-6	TGTGCCAGTTCCATTCCTGGAAACACCATATATTTT	CASSIPGNTIYF
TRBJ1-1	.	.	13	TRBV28	TGTGCCTCAGAAAGAAATCTGGGCGCTGAAGCTTTCTTT	CASERNLGAEAFF
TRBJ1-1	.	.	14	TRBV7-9	TGTGCCAGCAGCCTCTCCGCGGGGGGCACTGAAGCTTTCTTT	CASSLSAGGTEAFF
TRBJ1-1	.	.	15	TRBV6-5	TGTGCCAGCAGTCGCTCGACCGGCGGGAACACTGAAGCTTTCTTT	CASSRSTGGNTEAFF
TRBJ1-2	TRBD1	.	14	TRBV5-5	TGTGCCAGCAGCTTGGACAGGGGGCTGGATGGCTACACCTTC	CASSLDRGLDGYTF
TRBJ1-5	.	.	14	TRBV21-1	TGTGCCAGCAGCAAGAGCAGGGCCCCGGGGCCCCAGCATTTT	CASSKSRAPGPQHF
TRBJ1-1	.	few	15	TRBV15	TGTGCCACCAGCAGAGACCCACTTATGAACACTGAAGCTTTCTTT	CATSRDPLMNTEAFF
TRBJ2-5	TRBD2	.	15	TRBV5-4	TGTGCCAGCAGCTCGACTAGCGGGAGACGGGAGACCCAGTACTTC	CASSSTSGRRETQYF
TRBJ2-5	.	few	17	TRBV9	TGTGCCAGCAGCCCTTTCTCCTCACGTACACCCCCAGAGACCCAGTACTTC	CASSPFSSRTPPETQYF
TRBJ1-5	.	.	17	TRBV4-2	TGTGCCAGCAGCCAAGCTCCTCCGGGGACTATCAATCAGCCCCAGCATTTT	CASSQAPPGTINQPQHF
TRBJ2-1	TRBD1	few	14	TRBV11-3	TGTGCCAGCAGCATGGGACAGGGGTACAATGAGCAGTTCTTC	CASSMGQGYNEQFF
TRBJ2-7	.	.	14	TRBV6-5	TGTGCCAGCAGTTATAGGGGACATTCGTACGAGCAGTACTTC	CASSYRGHSYEQYF
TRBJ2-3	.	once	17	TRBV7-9	TGTGCCAGCAGCTTAGGGGGGGCCAGCGGGACGTCTGATACGCAGTATTTT	CASSLGGASGTSDTQYF
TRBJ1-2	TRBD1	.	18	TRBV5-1	TGCGCCAGCAGCGGGACAGGGGAGAATAATCTGGCTAACTATGGCTACACCTTC	CASSGTGENNLANYGYTF
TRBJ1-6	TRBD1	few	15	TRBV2	TGTGCCAGCAGTTCTCCGGGGGACAGGGGTTCACCCCTCCACTTT	CASSSPGDRGSPLHF
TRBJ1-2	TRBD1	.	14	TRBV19	TGTGCCAGTAGTAAAGGACAGGAATACTATGGCTACACCTTC	CASSKGQEYYGYTF
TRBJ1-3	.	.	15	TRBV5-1	TGCGCCAGCAGCTTGGTCGGGACACCTGGAAACACCATATATTTT	CASSLVGTPGNTIYF
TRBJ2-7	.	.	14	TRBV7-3	TGTGCCAGCAGCTTAATCGGCCTGACGGGGGAGCAGTACTTC	CASSLIGLTGEQYF